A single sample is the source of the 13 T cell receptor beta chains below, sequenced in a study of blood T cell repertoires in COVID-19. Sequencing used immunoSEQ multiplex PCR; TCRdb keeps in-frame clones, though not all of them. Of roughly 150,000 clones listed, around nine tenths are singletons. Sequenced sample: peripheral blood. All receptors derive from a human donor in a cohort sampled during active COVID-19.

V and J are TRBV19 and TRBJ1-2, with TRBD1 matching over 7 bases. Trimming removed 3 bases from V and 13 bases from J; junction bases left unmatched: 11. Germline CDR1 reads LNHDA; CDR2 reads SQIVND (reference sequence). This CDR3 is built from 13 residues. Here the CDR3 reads CASSIGVQGECTF. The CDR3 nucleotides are TGTGCCAGTAGTATCGGGGTGCAGGGGGAGTGCACCTTC.

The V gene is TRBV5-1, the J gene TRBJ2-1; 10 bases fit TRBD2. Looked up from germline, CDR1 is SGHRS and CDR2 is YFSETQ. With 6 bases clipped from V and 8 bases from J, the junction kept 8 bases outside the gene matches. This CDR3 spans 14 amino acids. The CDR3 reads CASTRLAGYDEQFF. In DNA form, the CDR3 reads TGCGCCAGCACACGACTAGCGGGTTACGATGAGCAGTTCTTC.

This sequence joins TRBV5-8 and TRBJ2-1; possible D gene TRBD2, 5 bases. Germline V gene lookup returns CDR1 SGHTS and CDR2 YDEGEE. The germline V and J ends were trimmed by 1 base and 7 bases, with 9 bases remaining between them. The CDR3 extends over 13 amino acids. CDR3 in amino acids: CASSLTGGNEQFF. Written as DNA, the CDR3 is TGTGCCAGCAGCTTGACCGGAGGAAATGAGCAGTTCTTC.

The CDR3 loop is CASSQRARGQGKQYF. The CDR3 DNA sequence: TGTGCCAGCTCACAGCGCGCTCGTGGACAGGGAAAGCAGTACTTC. V usage is TRBV18 and J usage is TRBJ2-7, with TRBD1 matching 8 bases. CDR1 is KGHSH and CDR2 is LQKENI in the germline V gene. V lost 4 bases to trimming and J lost 8 bases; unmatched junction nucleotides: 13. The CDR3 contains 15 residues.

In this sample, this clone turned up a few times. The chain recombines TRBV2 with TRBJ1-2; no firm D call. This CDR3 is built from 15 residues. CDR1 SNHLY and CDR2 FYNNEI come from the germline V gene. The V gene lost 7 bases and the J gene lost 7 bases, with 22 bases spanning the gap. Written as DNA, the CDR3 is TGTGCCAGCACCCCCAACTCGAGGGTACAGTTTGGCTACACCTTC. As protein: CASTPNSRVQFGYTF.

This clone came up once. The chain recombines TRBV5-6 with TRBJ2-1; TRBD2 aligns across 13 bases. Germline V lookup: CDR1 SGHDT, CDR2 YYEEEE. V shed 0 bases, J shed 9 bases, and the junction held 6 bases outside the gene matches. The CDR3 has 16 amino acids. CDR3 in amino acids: CASSLGTSGGYGEQFF. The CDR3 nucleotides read TGTGCCAGCAGCTTGGGGACTAGCGGGGGTTACGGTGAGCAGTTCTTC. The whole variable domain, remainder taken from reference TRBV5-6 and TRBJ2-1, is DAGVTQSPTHLIKTRGQQVTLRCSPKSGHDTVSWYQQALGQGPQFIFQYYEEEERQRGNFPDRFSGHQFPNYSSELNVNALLLGDSALYLCASSLGTSGGYGEQFFGPGTRLTVL.

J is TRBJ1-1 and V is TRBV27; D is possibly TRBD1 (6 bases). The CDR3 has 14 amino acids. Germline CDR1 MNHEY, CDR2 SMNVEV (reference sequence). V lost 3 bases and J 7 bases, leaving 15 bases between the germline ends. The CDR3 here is CASSFGAGEGEAFF. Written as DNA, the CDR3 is TGTGCCAGCAGTTTTGGGGCAGGGGAGGGTGAAGCTTTCTTT.

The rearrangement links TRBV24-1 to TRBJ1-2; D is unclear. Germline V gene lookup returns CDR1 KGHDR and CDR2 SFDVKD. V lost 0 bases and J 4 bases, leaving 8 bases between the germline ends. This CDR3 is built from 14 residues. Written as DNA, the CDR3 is TGTGCCACCAGTGATTTGCAGGTCCCCTATGGCTACACCTTC. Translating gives CATSDLQVPYGYTF.

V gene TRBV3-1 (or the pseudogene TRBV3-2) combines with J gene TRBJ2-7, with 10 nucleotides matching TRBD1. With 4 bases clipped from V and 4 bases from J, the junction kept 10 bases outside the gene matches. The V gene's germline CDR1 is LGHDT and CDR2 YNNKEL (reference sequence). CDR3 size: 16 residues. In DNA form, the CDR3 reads TGTGCCAGCAGCCCCCGTCAGACAGGGGGCGGATACGAGCAGTACTTC. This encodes CASSPRQTGGGYEQYF.

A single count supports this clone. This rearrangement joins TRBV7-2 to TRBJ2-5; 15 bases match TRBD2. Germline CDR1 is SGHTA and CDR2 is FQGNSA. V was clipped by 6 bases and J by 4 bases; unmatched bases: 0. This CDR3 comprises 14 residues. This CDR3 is CASRGLAGGETQYF. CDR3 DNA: TGTGCCAGCAGGGGACTAGCGGGAGGAGAGACCCAGTACTTC. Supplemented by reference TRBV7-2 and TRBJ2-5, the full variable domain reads GAGVSQSPSNKVTEKGKDVELRCDPISGHTALYWYRQSLGQGLEFLIYFQGNSAPDKSGLPSDRFSAERTGGSVSTLTIQRTQQEDSAVYLCASRGLAGGETQYFGPGTRLLVL.

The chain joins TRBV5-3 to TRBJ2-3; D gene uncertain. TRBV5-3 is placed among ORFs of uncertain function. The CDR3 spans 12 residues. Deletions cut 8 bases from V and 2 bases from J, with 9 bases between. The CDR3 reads CASARVTDTQYF. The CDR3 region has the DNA TGTGCCAGTGCCCGGGTCACAGATACGCAGTATTTT.

CDR3 in amino acids: CASGRQGLHEQYF. The CDR3 DNA reads as TGTGCCAGCGGGCGGCAGGGGCTCCACGAGCAGTACTTC. V usage is TRBV3-1 (or the pseudogene TRBV3-2) and J usage is TRBJ2-7, with a possible D match to TRBD1 (6 bases). Looked up from germline, CDR1 is LGHDT and CDR2 is YNNKEL (reference sequence). With 8 bases removed from V and 5 bases from J, the gap between germline ends came to 16 bases. There are 13 residues in the CDR3.

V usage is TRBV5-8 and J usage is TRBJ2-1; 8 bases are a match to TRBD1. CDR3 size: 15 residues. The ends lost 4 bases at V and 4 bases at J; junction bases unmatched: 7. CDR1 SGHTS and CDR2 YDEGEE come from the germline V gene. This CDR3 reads CASSPDRGRYNEQFF. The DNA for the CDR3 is TGTGCCAGCAGCCCAGACAGGGGACGATACAATGAGCAGTTCTTC.